The subject of this entry is one T cell receptor (beta chain). Its antigen specificity is not known. No much larger clone exists at a distance of one base, and base qualities are not known. Systemically healthy Caucasian individuals from Russia, 35 to 40 in total and aged roughly 6 to 100 years, were included as donors. Around 10 milliliters of peripheral blood were collected from each donor into EDTA-treated Vacutainer tubes. Ficoll-Paque density-gradient centrifugation was used to isolate PBMCs, with at least 7 million per sample. Total RNA was extracted from PBMCs with Trizol reagent, with at least 5 micrograms obtained per sample. Naive CD45RAhigh/CD27high T cell percentages were measured by flow cytometry on a PBMC aliquot from every donor. Library preparation employed 5' RACE. Data came from an Illumina HiSeq 2500. A second PCR of about 6 to 11 cycles was run with a J-beta primer mix and a sample-barcoded 5' primer. A unique molecular identifier was introduced onto each TCR beta cDNA molecule by a template-switch 5' adaptor carrying 12 random nucleotides. Each sample yielded at least 2.5 million CDR3-containing paired-end reads. First-strand cDNA synthesis was performed from all RNA using the Mint cDNA synthesis kit, with priming by a TRBC-specific oligonucleotide. All cDNA was treated with uracil-DNA glycosylase and then went through a first 18-cycle PCR with the universal primers M1SS and BC2_uni_R. From the authors' description of their analysis: For normalization, 1 million high-quality reads were randomly selected from each sample, with every read carrying a distinct molecular identifier. Reads sharing molecular identifiers were discarded rather than binned into consensus sequences. MiTCR, with a Q25 quality threshold and the strictest error-elimination algorithm, was used for CDR3 identification, clonotype clustering and error correction. Lower-bound total TCR beta diversity was estimated with a nonparametric unseen species model using Euler transformation. TCRdb reprocessing: public reads trimmed at Q25 with fastp, clones called with MiXCR, in-frame beta chains kept. Duplicate CDR3 protein sequences are folded into a single record with the most common DNA and genes. The V and J calls were not made by the authors but by TCRdb's processing. This sample has over a million distinct CDR3 sequences in its table, and roughly 45% of those were observed once. Approximately 17% of the sample is held by the ten biggest clonotypes.

The data stem from a study of blood T cells in healthy people across ages (dated by TCRdb to 2013 to 2016). Describing the broader study: In model experiments, template switching captured roughly one uniquely barcoded TCR beta cDNA molecule for every two T cells. The study measured age-related changes in TCR beta repertoire diversity using deep sequencing normalized with unique cDNA molecular identifiers. Donors were grouped into four age groups: young (average about 15 years), middle-aged (over 35), aged (62) and long-lived (just over 80). To avoid experimental bias, donors of different ages were randomly spread across the sequencing lanes. For two donors (one aged 18 to 29 and one aged 80 or older), the study analyzed two additional independent replicas of 1 million unique cDNA reads from the same blood draw.

Results and caveats for the whole study, not just this receptor: Observed TCR beta diversity per million T cells fell roughly linearly with age, and a significant reduction was already apparent by age about 38. Conclusive comparison of naive and antigen-experienced compartments was prevented by the profiling of bulk unsorted PBMCs. Estimates of total diversity from one million sequenced T cells were regarded as lower bounds and underestimates. The CMV infection status of donors was not known, potentially confounding age-related changes in expanded clonotypes. Observed TCR beta diversity correlated strongly with the percentage of naive T cells measured by flow cytometry. Compared with the aged group, the long-lived group had more naive CD4+ T cells, fewer expanded clones and increased TCR diversity, a pattern suggesting age selection.

From a lookup of the germline V gene, CDR1 and CDR2 are MGHRA and YSYEKL. The CDR3 runs 18 amino acids, cysteine and phenylalanine included. The kept DNA is CDR3 alone, 54 bases in frame from the first base. This TCR was sampled from a woman aged 55-70 years in good health. Sequences were obtained from blood. The chain uses TRBV4-1 and TRBJ2-1, and 7 junctional nucleotides match TRBD1. The J call may be incorrect, as the DNA end agrees better with TRBJ2-7. DNA sequence: TGCGCCAGCAGCCCGGGAATAGCAGGACAGGAGAAATACAATGAGCAGTACTTC. It encodes CASSPGIAGQEKYNEQYF.